This T cell receptor beta chain was captured by sequencing in a study of blood T cell repertoires in COVID-19. Across the study: COVID-19 samples collected from the United States, Italy and Spain covered acute and convalescent phases. Nucleic acid was either cDNA or gDNA, and it came from T cells, B-cell-depleted T cells, or PBMCs.

Symptom resolution, clearance, or two negative PCRs marked donors in Cohort 3 as recovered. The CDR3 extends over 15 amino acids. In germline, CDR1 is SGHRS, CDR2 YFSETQ. V was trimmed by 4 bases and J by 2 bases, leaving 13 bases between them. In the source study's methods: Reference gene primer amplification yielded estimated nucleated cell counts. Profiled with immunoSEQ multiplex PCR; TCRdb holds only in-frame clones, not every one. The DNA was the basis for D and trimming; V, J and clone size are from that table. Of about 350,000 clones listed, roughly 87% are singletons. The V gene is TRBV5-1, the J gene TRBJ1-5; D may be TRBD1 (6 bases). This sequence was found in a woman under 40 who had recovered from COVID-19. The specimen was PBMCs or T cells enriched from blood (not recorded which). CDR3 sequence reads: CASSPTTGGNQPQHF. DNA for the CDR3: TGCGCCAGCAGCCCAACGACAGGTGGCAATCAGCCCCAGCATTTT.